This T cell receptor (beta chain) was documented in a study of blood T cell repertoires in COVID-19. CDR1 is MGHDK, CDR2 SYGVNS, per germline. The ends lost 5 bases at V and 8 bases at J; junction bases unmatched: 8. The CDR3 sequence is 15 residues long. Method: immunoSEQ multiplex PCR; TCRdb's copy keeps in-frame clones and lacks some. This table holds over 350,000 clones, approximately 89% found once. Sequenced sample: PBMCs or T cells enriched from blood (not recorded which). The rearrangement uses TRBV25-1 and TRBJ1-6, with 8 nucleotides matching TRBD1. This sequence was found in a woman aged 40 to 55 who had been exposed to COVID-19. The DNA for the CDR3 is TGTGCCAGCAGTCCCCCGACAGGGGCCCATTCACCCCTCCACTTT. Its translation is CASSPPTGAHSPLHF.